Each of the 30 T cell receptor beta chains below was sequenced from the same sample in a study of T cells in localized non-small cell lung cancer. Profiled with immunoSEQ multiplex PCR; TCRdb holds only in-frame clones, not every one. The table lists around 41,000 clones, about 86% of them singletons, with roughly 7.7% in the top ten. The source material was peripheral blood, sampled before any cancer treatment. Receptors originate from a woman aged 18-49 years with stage III lung adenocarcinoma.

This CDR3 reads CAWSVDYNEQFF. CDR3 DNA: TGTGCCTGGAGTGTAGATTACAATGAGCAGTTCTTC. The genes are TRBV30 and TRBJ2-1; D remains unclear. The germline V gene has CDR1 GTSNPN and CDR2 SVGIG (reference sequence). The CDR3 extends over 12 amino acids. V was clipped by 0 bases and J by 4 bases, with 4 bases between them.

The genes are TRBV5-1 and TRBJ2-1; possibly TRBD1 for D (5 bases). The CDR3 runs to 17 residues. The germline CDR1 and CDR2 sequences are SGHRS and YFSETQ. V dropped 0 bases and J dropped 0 bases, with 13 bases sitting between them. CDR3 in amino acids: CASSLGTRQPSYNEQFF. In DNA, the CDR3 is TGCGCCAGCAGCTTGGGTACCCGACAGCCCTCCTACAATGAGCAGTTCTTC.

J is TRBJ2-3 and V is TRBV9; D uncertain. CDR1 is SGDLS and CDR2 is YYNGEE in the germline V gene. This CDR3 is built from 13 residues. Trimming took off 2 bases at V and 6 bases at J, with 10 bases between the two ends. CDR3 DNA: TGTGCCAGCAGCGTCATTGTTGGGGATACGCAGTATTTT. This encodes CASSVIVGDTQYF.

The chain combines TRBV19 with TRBJ2-7; D gene uncertain. Germline CDR1 is LNHDA and CDR2 is SQIVND (reference sequence). Trimming took 5 bases from V and 6 from J, leaving 20 bases between them. This CDR3 is 15 amino acids long. The CDR3 region is CASSPTQELAAEQYF. The CDR3 coding sequence is TGTGCCAGTAGTCCGACCCAGGAGTTAGCTGCCGAGCAGTACTTC. The whole variable domain, filled in from reference TRBV19 and TRBJ2-7, reads DGGITQSPKYLFRKEGQNVTLSCEQNLNHDAMYWYRQDPGQGLRLIYYSQIVNDFQKGDIAEGYSVSREKKESFPLTVTSAQKNPTAFYLCASSPTQELAAEQYFGPGTRLTVT.

This chain joins TRBV7-3 and TRBJ2-1; D ambiguous. Germline V CDR1 and CDR2: SGHTA, FQGTGA. V was shortened by 3 bases and J by 8 bases, with 17 bases between the two germline ends. The CDR3 is made up of 15 amino acids. CDR3 coding DNA: TGTGCCAGCAGCTTGGGTTTGTTGACCTCGGATGAGCAGTTCTTC. This gives the protein CASSLGLLTSDEQFF.

The chain couples TRBV11-2 to TRBJ1-5; D not resolved. The CDR3 spans 13 residues. Per germline, CDR1 SGHAT and CDR2 FQNNGV. Trimming removed 0 bases at V and 4 bases at J, with 4 bases between. CDR3 in amino acids: CASSLDRNQPQHF. CDR3 coding DNA: TGTGCCAGCAGCTTAGATCGAAATCAGCCCCAGCATTTT.

The rearrangement links TRBV18 to TRBJ1-1, with unresolved D. Trimming pared 3 bases from V and 0 bases from J, leaving 14 bases between. The CDR3 is made up of 16 amino acids. In germline, CDR1 is KGHSH, CDR2 LQKENI. CDR3 DNA sequence: TGTGCCAGCTCACCCCGCATGGGGTTAATGAACACTGAAGCTTTCTTT. Translation: CASSPRMGLMNTEAFF.

The rearrangement joins TRBV11-2 to TRBJ2-5; possible D gene TRBD2, 6 bases. The CDR3 runs to 15 residues. In germline, CDR1 is SGHAT, CDR2 FQNNGV. Trimming stripped 0 bases from V and 2 bases from J, with 10 bases between. As DNA, the CDR3 is TGTGCCAGCAGCTTAGATCTCGGGGGTCAAGAGACCCAGTACTTC. This sequence encodes CASSLDLGGQETQYF.

The chain uses TRBV30 and TRBJ2-7; D unclear. The CDR3 covers 13 residues. Per the germline V gene, CDR1 is GTSNPN and CDR2 is SVGIG (reference sequence). Between the trimmed V and J ends, which lost 0 bases and 3 bases, there was a span of 9 bases. The CDR3 region is CAWSVNGRYEQYF. The CDR3 DNA follows: TGTGCCTGGAGTGTAAATGGGCGCTACGAGCAGTACTTC.

This chain uses TRBV5-1 with TRBJ2-1; 8 positions match TRBD2. The length of the CDR3 is 15 residues. The J segment lost 5 bases and the V segment lost 0 bases, leaving 4 bases of the junction unmatched. Per germline, CDR1 SGHRS and CDR2 YFSETQ. The CDR3 loop reads CASSLVAGGNNEQFF. The CDR3 DNA is TGCGCCAGCAGCTTGGTTGCGGGGGGCAACAATGAGCAGTTCTTC.

The genes are TRBV4-2 and TRBJ1-2; TRBD1 agrees at 7 bases. There are 16 residues in the CDR3. The J segment lost 4 bases and the V segment lost 5 bases, leaving 13 bases of the junction unmatched. Germline assignment: CDR1 LGHNA and CDR2 YNFKEQ. CDR3 sequence reads: CASSLSGTGAAYGYTF. In DNA, the CDR3 is TGTGCCAGCAGCTTGTCCGGAACAGGGGCTGCCTATGGCTACACCTTC.

V gene TRBV9 combines with J gene TRBJ2-3; TRBD1 agrees at 10 bases. The germline V gene has CDR1 SGDLS and CDR2 YYNGEE. The CDR3 has 17 amino acids. The V segment lost 2 bases and the J segment 1 base; nucleotides outside the gene matches: 7. For the CDR3, the DNA is TGTGCCAGCAGCGTGAGAGGGGACAGGGGCGGCACAGATACGCAGTATTTT. Translation gives CASSVRGDRGGTDTQYF.

The V call is TRBV19, the J call TRBJ1-2; unclear D gene. The CDR3 extends over 14 amino acids. Germline CDR1 reads LNHDA; CDR2 reads SQIVND (reference sequence). Trimming left V 4 bases short and J 4 bases short, with 13 bases between. CDR3 sequence: CASSTPGDSYGYTF. The CDR3 region has the DNA TGTGCCAGTAGTACCCCCGGAGACTCCTATGGCTACACCTTC.

The chain links TRBV7-9 to TRBJ2-7, with 15 bases identical to TRBD2. The CDR3 covers 14 residues. CDR1 and CDR2 (germline): SEHNR, FQNEAQ (reference sequence). V lost 5 bases to trimming and J lost 7 bases; unmatched junction nucleotides: 3. Here the CDR3 DNA reads TGTGCCAGCAGCCGGACTAGCGGGGGGGCTGAGCAGTACTTC. Its protein product is CASSRTSGGAEQYF. The entire variable domain, with the rest obtained from reference TRBV7-9 and TRBJ2-7, is as follows: DTGVSQNPRHKITKRGQNVTFRCDPISEHNRLYWYRQTLGQGPEFLTYFQNEAQLEKSRLLSDRFSAERPKGSFSTLEIQRTEQGDSAMYLCASSRTSGGAEQYFGPGTRLTVT.

This clone was recorded a few times. The gene calls are TRBV5-4 and TRBJ1-2; no clear D gene. The CDR3 loop spans 13 amino acids. Germline CDR1 and CDR2: SGHNT and YYREEE (reference sequence). Trimming stripped 3 bases from V and 4 bases from J, with 10 bases between. Here the CDR3 DNA reads TGTGCCAGCAGCTCCGGAGATGGCTATGGCTACACCTTC. Translated: CASSSGDGYGYTF.

The chain couples TRBV7-3 to TRBJ1-6, with TRBD1 identical over 9 bases. The CDR3 spans 14 residues. Trimming cost V 4 bases and J 6 bases; bases outside gene matches: 1. The germline V gene has CDR1 SGHTA and CDR2 FQGTGA. The CDR3 here is CASSSGQGNSPLHF. In DNA form, the CDR3 reads TGTGCCAGCAGCTCGGGACAGGGTAATTCACCCCTCCACTTT. Together with reference TRBV7-3 and TRBJ1-6, the CDR3 gives the full variable domain: GAGVSQTPSNKVTEKGKYVELRCDPISGHTALYWYRQSLGQGPEFLIYFQGTGAADDSGLPNDRFFAVRPEGSVSTLKIQRTERGDSAVYLCASSSGQGNSPLHFGNGTRLTVT.

The rearrangement links TRBV7-8 to TRBJ2-1, with 8 bases aligning to TRBD1. CDR3 length: 14 amino acids. The V and J ends lost 1 base and 5 bases, in that order; junction bases with no gene match: 1. Looked up from germline, CDR1 is SGHVS and CDR2 is FQNEAQ. The CDR3 loop is CASSLGRGHNEQFF. The CDR3 coding sequence is TGTGCCAGCAGCTTAGGCAGGGGGCACAATGAGCAGTTCTTC.

The rearrangement uses TRBV6-6 and TRBJ1-6, with D possibly being TRBD1 (6 bases). CDR1 MNHNY and CDR2 SVGAGI come from the germline V gene (reference sequence). Between the trimmed V and J ends, which lost 4 bases and 9 bases, there was a span of 10 bases. The length of the CDR3 is 13 residues. CDR3 sequence (DNA): TGTGCCAGCAGTTCTGAGGGGGGTTCACCCCTCCACTTT. Translation: CASSSEGGSPLHF.

The chain combines TRBV10-1 with TRBJ1-1; 10 bases map to TRBD1. J was trimmed by 4 bases and V by 8 bases; bases with no gene match: 1. This CDR3 contains 12 residues. From germline, CDR1 is WNHNN and CDR2 SYGVQD (reference sequence). CDR3 DNA: TGCGCCAGCGGACAGGGGGGCACTGAAGCTTTCTTT. Residues: CASGQGGTEAFF.

This sequence joins TRBV20-1 and TRBJ1-1; 9 bases map to TRBD1. The V segment lost 6 bases and the J segment 10 bases; nucleotides outside the gene matches: 6. The CDR3 is 11 amino acids. Germline V gene lookup returns CDR1 DFQATT and CDR2 SNEGSKA (reference sequence). The CDR3 loop is CSATGGLGAFF. CDR3 nucleotides: TGCAGTGCCACAGGGGGCTTAGGAGCTTTCTTT.

This clone was found once. The chain links TRBV18 to TRBJ2-2, with D perhaps matching TRBD2 (5 bases). The V gene's germline CDR1 is KGHSH and CDR2 LQKENI. Trimming left V 3 bases short and J 1 base short, with 12 bases between. The CDR3 is made up of 16 amino acids. The CDR3 loop is CASSPTTAVNTGELFF. CDR3 nucleotides: TGTGCCAGCTCACCGACTACGGCGGTGAACACCGGGGAGCTGTTTTTT.

This clone was counted between two and nine times. This sequence joins TRBV7-2 and TRBJ1-5, with 7 bases matching TRBD1. The CDR3 covers 15 residues. J lost 11 bases, V lost 5 bases, and 15 bases had no gene match. CDR1 SGHTA and CDR2 FQGNSA come from the germline V gene. The CDR3 DNA is TGTGCCAGCAGCCCCCAGGGGACAGACCTTTGGGCCCAGCATTTT. It specifies CASSPQGTDLWAQHF.

The chain has TRBV4-1 and TRBJ1-4; D is perhaps TRBD1 (5 bases). Trimming removed 2 bases from V and 7 bases from J, with 11 bases in between. The CDR3 sequence is 14 residues long. CDR1 and CDR2 from the germline V gene are MGHRA and YSYEKL. The CDR3 protein is CASSQSREGEKLFF. CDR3 DNA: TGCGCCAGCAGCCAATCCAGGGAGGGTGAAAAACTGTTTTTT.

The CDR3 protein is CASSPSFNLSPDTQYF. The CDR3 bases are TGTGCCAGCTCACCCTCTTTCAATCTATCTCCAGATACGCAGTATTTT. The V gene is TRBV18, the J gene TRBJ2-3; no reliable D call. V was cut by 3 bases and J by 4 bases, with 17 bases left in between. Germline lookup yields CDR1 KGHSH and CDR2 LQKENI. There are 16 residues in the CDR3. The full variable domain, rest sourced from reference TRBV18 and TRBJ2-3, is NAGVMQNPRHLVRRRGQEARLRCSPMKGHSHVYWYRQLPEEGLKFMVYLQKENIIDESGMPKERFSAEFPKEGPSILRIQQVVRGDSAAYFCASSPSFNLSPDTQYFGPGTRLTVL.

The chain recombines TRBV7-9 with TRBJ1-1; D possibly corresponds to TRBD1 (5 bases). The CDR3 has 17 residues. V lost 0 bases to trimming and J lost 0 bases, with 14 bases between them. Germline V CDR1 and CDR2: SEHNR, FQNEAQ (reference sequence). For the CDR3, the DNA is TGTGCCAGCAGCTTAGCGTTCCCGGGACCCATGAACACTGAAGCTTTCTTT. Translated, it gives CASSLAFPGPMNTEAFF.

V gene TRBV6-5 combines with J gene TRBJ2-5; possible D gene TRBD1, 5 bases. Germline-derived CDR1 and CDR2 are MNHEY and SVGAGI. The CDR3 contains 16 residues. V was trimmed by 2 bases and J by 2 bases, leaving 15 bases between them. CDR3 residues: CASSYGLGQGQETQYF. CDR3 bases: TGTGCCAGCAGTTACGGGCTGGGTCAGGGACAAGAGACCCAGTACTTC.

V gene TRBV12-5 combines with J gene TRBJ1-4, with D uncertain. The CDR3 is made up of 16 amino acids. Looked up from germline, CDR1 is LGHNT and CDR2 is FRNRAP. Trimming took 5 bases from V and 0 from J, leaving 13 bases between them. The CDR3 protein is CASGPDARATNEKLFF. The CDR3 nucleotides read TGTGCTAGTGGTCCAGATGCCCGTGCAACTAATGAAAAACTGTTTTTT.

The rearrangement uses TRBV6-5 and TRBJ1-1; D is uncertain. The CDR3 consists of 12 residues. Germline-derived CDR1 and CDR2 are MNHEY and SVGAGI. Trimming shortened V by 7 bases and J by 6 bases, and 12 bases separated the two germline ends. The CDR3 sequence is CASKSWAAEAFF. The DNA for the CDR3 is TGTGCCAGCAAATCATGGGCCGCTGAAGCTTTCTTT.

The table lists this clone with a few counts. The V and J genes are TRBV11-2 and TRBJ1-2; the D is unclear. The CDR3 covers 13 residues. Germline CDR1 SGHAT, CDR2 FQNNGV. V dropped 0 bases and J dropped 9 bases, with 11 bases sitting between them. The CDR3 protein is CASSLERAGRYTF. The CDR3 DNA follows: TGTGCCAGCAGCTTAGAGAGAGCTGGGCGCTACACCTTC.

This clone was recorded once. The chain couples TRBV18 to TRBJ1-4; perhaps TRBD1 as D (5 bases). The CDR3 runs 13 residues. CDR1 is KGHSH, CDR2 LQKENI, per germline. V gave up 6 bases and J gave up 8 bases, with 13 bases separating them. CDR3 bases: TGTGCCAGCTCGTTTGGGACCGGGGAAAAACTGTTTTTT. Residues: CASSFGTGEKLFF.